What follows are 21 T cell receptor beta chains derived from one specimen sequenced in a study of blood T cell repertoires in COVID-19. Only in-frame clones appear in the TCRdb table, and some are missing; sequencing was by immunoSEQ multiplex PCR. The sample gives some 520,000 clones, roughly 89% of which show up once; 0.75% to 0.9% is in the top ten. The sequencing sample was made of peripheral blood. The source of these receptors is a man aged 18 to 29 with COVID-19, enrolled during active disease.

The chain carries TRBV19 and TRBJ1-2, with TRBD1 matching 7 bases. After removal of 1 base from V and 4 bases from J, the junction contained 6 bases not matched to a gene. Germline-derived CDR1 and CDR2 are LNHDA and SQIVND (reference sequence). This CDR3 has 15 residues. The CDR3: CASSIALDRVYGYTF. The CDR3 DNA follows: TGTGCCAGTAGTATAGCCCTCGACAGGGTCTATGGCTACACCTTC.

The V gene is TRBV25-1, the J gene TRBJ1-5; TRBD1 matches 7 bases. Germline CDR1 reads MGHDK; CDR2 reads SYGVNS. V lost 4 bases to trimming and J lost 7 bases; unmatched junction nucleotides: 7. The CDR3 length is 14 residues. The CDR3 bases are TGTGCCAGCAGTGTGACAGGGATGGGACAGCCCCAGCATTTT. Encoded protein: CASSVTGMGQPQHF.

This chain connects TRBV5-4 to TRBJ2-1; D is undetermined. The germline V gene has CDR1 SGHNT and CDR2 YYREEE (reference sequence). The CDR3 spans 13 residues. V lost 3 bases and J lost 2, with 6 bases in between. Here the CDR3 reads CASSSVTYNEQFF. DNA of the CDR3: TGTGCCAGCAGCTCAGTGACCTACAATGAGCAGTTCTTC.

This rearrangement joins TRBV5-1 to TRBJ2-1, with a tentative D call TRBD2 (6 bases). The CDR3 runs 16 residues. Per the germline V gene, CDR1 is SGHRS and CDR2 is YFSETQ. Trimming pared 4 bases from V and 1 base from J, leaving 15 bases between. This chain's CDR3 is CASSPPMGGSYNEQFF. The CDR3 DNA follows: TGCGCCAGCAGCCCCCCAATGGGGGGTTCCTACAATGAGCAGTTCTTC.

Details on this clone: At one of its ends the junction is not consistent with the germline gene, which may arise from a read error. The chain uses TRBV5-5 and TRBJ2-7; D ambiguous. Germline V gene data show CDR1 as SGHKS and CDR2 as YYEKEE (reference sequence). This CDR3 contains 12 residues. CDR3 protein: CASSLWVPEDFF. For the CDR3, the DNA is TGTGCCAGCAGCCTCTGGGTTCCCGAGGATTTCTTC.

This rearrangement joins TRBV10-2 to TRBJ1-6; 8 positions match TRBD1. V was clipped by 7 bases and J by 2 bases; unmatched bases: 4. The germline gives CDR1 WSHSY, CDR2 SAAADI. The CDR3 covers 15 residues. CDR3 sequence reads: CASMEQGAYNSPLHF. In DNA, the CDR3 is TGCGCCAGCATGGAACAGGGGGCCTATAATTCACCCCTCCACTTT.

CDR3 region: CASSPTGQADNEQFF. The CDR3 nucleotides read TGTGCCAGCAGCCCCACCGGACAGGCCGACAATGAGCAGTTCTTC. This sequence joins TRBV11-2 and TRBJ2-1; TRBD1 agrees at 7 bases. J was trimmed by 5 bases and V by 5 bases; bases with no gene match: 9. The CDR3 is made up of 15 amino acids. The germline CDR1 and CDR2 sequences are SGHAT and FQNNGV.

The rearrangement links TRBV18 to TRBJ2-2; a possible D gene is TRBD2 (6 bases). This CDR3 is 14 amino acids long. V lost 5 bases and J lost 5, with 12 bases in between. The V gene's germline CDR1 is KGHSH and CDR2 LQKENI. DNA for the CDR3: TGTGCCAGCTCAGAACTAGGAGGGACCGGGGAGCTGTTTTTT. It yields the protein CASSELGGTGELFF.

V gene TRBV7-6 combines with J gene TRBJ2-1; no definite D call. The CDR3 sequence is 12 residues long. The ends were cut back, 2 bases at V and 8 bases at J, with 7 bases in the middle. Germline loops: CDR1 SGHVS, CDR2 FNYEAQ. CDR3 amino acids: CASSLLEDEQFF. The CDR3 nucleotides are TGTGCCAGCAGCTTATTAGAGGATGAGCAGTTCTTC. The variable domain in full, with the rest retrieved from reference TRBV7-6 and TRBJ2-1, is GAGVSQSPRYKVTKRGQDVALRCDPISGHVSLYWYRQALGQGPEFLTYFNYEAQQDKSGLPNDRFSAERPEGSISTLTIQRTEQRDSAMYRCASSLLEDEQFFGPGTRLTVL.

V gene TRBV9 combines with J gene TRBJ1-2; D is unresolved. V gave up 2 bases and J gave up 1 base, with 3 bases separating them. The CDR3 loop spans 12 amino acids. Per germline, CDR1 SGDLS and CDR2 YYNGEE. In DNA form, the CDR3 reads TGTGCCAGCAGCGTCCTTAACTATGGCTACACCTTC. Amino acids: CASSVLNYGYTF. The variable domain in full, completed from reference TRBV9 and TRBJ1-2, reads DSGVTQTPKHLITATGQRVTLRCSPRSGDLSVYWYQQSLDQGLQFLIQYYNGEERAKGNILERFSAQQFPDLHSELNLSSLELGDSALYFCASSVLNYGYTFGSGTRLTVV.

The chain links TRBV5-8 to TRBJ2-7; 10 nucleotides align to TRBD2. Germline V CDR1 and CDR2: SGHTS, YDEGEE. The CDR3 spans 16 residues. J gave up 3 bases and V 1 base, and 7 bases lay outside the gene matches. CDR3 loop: CASSLWLAGADYEQYF. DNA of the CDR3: TGTGCCAGCAGCTTGTGGCTAGCGGGAGCTGACTACGAGCAGTACTTC. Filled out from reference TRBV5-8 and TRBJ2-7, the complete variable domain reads EAGVTQSPTHLIKTRGQQATLRCSPISGHTSVYWYQQALGLGLQFLLWYDEGEERNRGNFPPRFSGRQFPNYSSELNVNALELEDSALYLCASSLWLAGADYEQYFGPGTRLTVT.

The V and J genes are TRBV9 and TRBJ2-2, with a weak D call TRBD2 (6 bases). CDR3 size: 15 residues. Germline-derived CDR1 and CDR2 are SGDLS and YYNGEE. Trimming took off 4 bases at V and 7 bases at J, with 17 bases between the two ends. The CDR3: CASSHSVPGDGELFF. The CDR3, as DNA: TGTGCCAGCAGCCATTCGGTCCCGGGGGACGGGGAGCTGTTTTTT. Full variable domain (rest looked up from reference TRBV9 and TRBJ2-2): DSGVTQTPKHLITATGQRVTLRCSPRSGDLSVYWYQQSLDQGLQFLIQYYNGEERAKGNILERFSAQQFPDLHSELNLSSLELGDSALYFCASSHSVPGDGELFFGEGSRLTVL.

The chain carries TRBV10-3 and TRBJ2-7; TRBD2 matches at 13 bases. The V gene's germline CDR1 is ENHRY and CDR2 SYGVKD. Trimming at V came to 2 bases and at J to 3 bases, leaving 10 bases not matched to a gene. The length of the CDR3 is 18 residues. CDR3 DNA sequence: TGTGCCATCAGTGAGGCAACTAGCGGGAGGGCCTGGCTCTACGAGCAGTACTTC. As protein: CAISEATSGRAWLYEQYF.

The DNA for the CDR3 is TGTGCCAGCAGTCCGGGACTAGCGGGAGCCACAGATACGCAGTATTTT. Translation: CASSPGLAGATDTQYF. The chain joins TRBV27 to TRBJ2-3; 14 bases are shared with TRBD2. CDR1 and CDR2 from the germline V gene are MNHEY and SMNVEV (reference sequence). The CDR3 length is 16 residues. V gave up 5 bases and J gave up 2 bases; unmatched junction bases: 3.

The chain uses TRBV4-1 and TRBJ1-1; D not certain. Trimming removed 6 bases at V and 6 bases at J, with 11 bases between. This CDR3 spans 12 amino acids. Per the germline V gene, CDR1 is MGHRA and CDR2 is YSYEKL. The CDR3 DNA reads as TGCGCCAGCAGGGGCCAGACCCCTGAAGCTTTCTTT. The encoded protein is CASRGQTPEAFF.

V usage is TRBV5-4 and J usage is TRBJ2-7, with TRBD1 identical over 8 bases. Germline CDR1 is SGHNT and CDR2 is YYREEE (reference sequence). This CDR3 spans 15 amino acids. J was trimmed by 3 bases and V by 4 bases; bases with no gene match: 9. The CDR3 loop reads CASSPGQGEFYEQYF. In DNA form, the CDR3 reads TGTGCCAGCAGCCCCGGACAGGGCGAATTCTACGAGCAGTACTTC.

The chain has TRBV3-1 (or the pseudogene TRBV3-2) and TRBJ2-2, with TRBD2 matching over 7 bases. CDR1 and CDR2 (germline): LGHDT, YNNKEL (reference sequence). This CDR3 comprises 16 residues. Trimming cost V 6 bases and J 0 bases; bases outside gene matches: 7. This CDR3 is CASSLLAEANTGELFF. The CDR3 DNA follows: TGTGCCAGCAGTCTTCTAGCGGAAGCGAACACCGGGGAGCTGTTTTTT.

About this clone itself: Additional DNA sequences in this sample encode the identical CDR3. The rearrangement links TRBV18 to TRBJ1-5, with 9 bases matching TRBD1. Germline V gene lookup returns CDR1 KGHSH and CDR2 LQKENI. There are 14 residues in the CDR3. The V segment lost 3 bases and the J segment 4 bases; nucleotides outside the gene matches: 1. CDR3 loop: CASSPTGGNQPQHF. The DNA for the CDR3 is TGTGCCAGCTCACCGACAGGGGGGAATCAGCCCCAGCATTTT.

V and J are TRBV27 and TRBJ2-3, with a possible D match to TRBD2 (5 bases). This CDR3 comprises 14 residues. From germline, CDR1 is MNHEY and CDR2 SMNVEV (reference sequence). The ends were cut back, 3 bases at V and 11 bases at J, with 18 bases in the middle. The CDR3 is CASSFGEGPSLQYF. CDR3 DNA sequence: TGTGCCAGCAGTTTCGGGGAAGGACCCAGCCTGCAGTATTTT.

The CDR3, as DNA: TGTGCCAGCAGCCAAGCCCCTAGAACCGGGGAGCTGTTTTTT. This gives the protein CASSQAPRTGELFF. The gene calls are TRBV3-1 (or the pseudogene TRBV3-2) and TRBJ2-2, with D hard to call. Germline V CDR1 and CDR2: LGHDT, YNNKEL (reference sequence). Trimming took 1 base from V and 5 from J, leaving 8 bases between them. This CDR3 is built from 14 residues.

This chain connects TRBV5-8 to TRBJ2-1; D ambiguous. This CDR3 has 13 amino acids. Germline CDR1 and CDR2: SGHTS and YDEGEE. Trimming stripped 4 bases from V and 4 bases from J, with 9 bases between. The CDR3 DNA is TGTGCCAGCAGCCTACGACAATACAATGAGCAGTTCTTC. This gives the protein CASSLRQYNEQFF.